Listed here are 5 T cell receptor beta chains from one sample, sequenced in a study of T-cell reconstitution after alpha-beta-depleted transplantation in children. Unique molecular identifiers were incorporated during preparation of the TCRbeta library. TCRdb re-derived calls from the PCR reads in MiXCR, one entry per CDR3 protein. The sample yields roughly 50,000 distinct CDR3 sequences, 44% seen once. Sequenced here: PBMCs, mostly from graft donor cells, sampled 360 days after TCRalphabeta/CD19-depleted stem cell transplant. These receptors all stem from a male patient under 18 who had a stem cell transplant for acute lymphoblastic leukemia, so the T cells may come from the graft donor.

V usage is TRBV18 and J usage is TRBJ2-1; tentatively, D is TRBD2 (7 bases). CDR1 is KGHSH, CDR2 LQKENI, per germline. Deletions cut 10 bases from V and 1 base from J, with 14 bases between. The CDR3 runs to 14 residues. CDR3 DNA: TGTGCCACCGTCGGGGGGCTTTCCTACAATGAGCAGTTCTTC. It yields the protein CATVGGLSYNEQFF.

The V gene is TRBV20-1, the J gene TRBJ1-1, with a tentative D call TRBD1 (5 bases). Germline V gene lookup returns CDR1 DFQATT and CDR2 SNEGSKA (reference sequence). V gave up 0 bases and J gave up 4 bases, with 15 bases separating them. CDR3 length: 15 residues. The CDR3 loop reads CSARDGAGTGTEAFF. In nucleotides, the CDR3 is TGCAGTGCTAGAGATGGGGCAGGGACCGGCACTGAAGCTTTCTTT.

The V gene is TRBV5-4, the J gene TRBJ2-3; either TRBD1 or TRBD2 may fit D (7 bases each). This CDR3 spans 15 amino acids. Per the germline V gene, CDR1 is SGHNT and CDR2 is YYREEE (reference sequence). The germline V and J ends were trimmed by 4 bases and 3 bases, with 15 bases remaining between them. DNA of the CDR3: TGTGCCAGCAGCCCCCCAGGGGGGGGGACAGATACGCAGTATTTT. Its protein is CASSPPGGGTDTQYF. The whole variable domain, remainder taken from reference TRBV5-4 and TRBJ2-3, is ETGVTQSPTHLIKTRGQQVTLRCSSQSGHNTVSWYQQALGQGPQFIFQYYREEENGRGNFPPRFSGLQFPNYSSELNVNALELDDSALYLCASSPPGGGTDTQYFGPGTRLTVL.

This chain uses TRBV15 with TRBJ2-1, with 10 bases that match TRBD2. Per germline, CDR1 LNHNV and CDR2 YYDKDF (reference sequence). The V gene end was trimmed by 0 bases and the J gene end by 0 bases; junction bases not matched to a gene: 14. This CDR3 comprises 21 residues. The CDR3 region has the DNA TGTGCCACCAGCAGAGATCGAATAGCGGGAGGCCTTAGAAGCTCCTACAATGAGCAGTTCTTC. Translation gives CATSRDRIAGGLRSSYNEQFF.

The chain has TRBV29-1 and TRBJ2-3; D ambiguous. The V end lost 3 bases, the J end lost 2 bases, and 12 bases lay between the germline ends. Germline V CDR1 and CDR2: SQVTM, ANQGSEA. The CDR3 sequence is 14 residues long. In DNA, the CDR3 is TGCAGCGTTGAGGGGTCCCGGGTCACAGATACGCAGTATTTT. Encoded protein: CSVEGSRVTDTQYF.